Sequencing of this TCR beta chain was carried out in a study of Ad26.COV2.S vaccination and SARS-CoV-2 variants (dated by TCRdb to the early 2020s). For the study in its entirety: TCRbeta repertoire sequencing was used to assess the specificity and breadth of SARS-CoV-2-reactive T cell receptors after Ad26.COV2.S vaccination. A total of some 30 samples were included in the TCR-sequenced set, comprising around 19 Ad26.COV2.S vaccine recipients, 5 placebo recipients and 8 SARS-CoV-2 convalescent individuals. Beyond this particular receptor, the publication reports: It was noted by the authors that total T cell responses may have been underestimated by the TCR breadth and depth analyses. Substantial breadth of spike-specific CD8+ and CD4+ T cell responses was reported after vaccination. Vaccine and placebo recipients had comparable non-spike TCR breadth, which fits with the vaccine containing only spike. Ad26.COV2.S recipients had higher spike-specific TCR breadth than placebo recipients (P = 0.0014).

The CDR3 contains 17 residues, cysteine and phenylalanine counted. The sequence is cut down to CDR3 DNA, 51 bases in frame from base 1. Deletion took 6 bases off V and 1 base off J, with a span of 20 bases between the germline ends. As encoded in the germline V gene (reference sequence), CDR1 is SGHNT while CDR2 is YYREEE. The time point label here, explained by the study, means: individuals recovered from natural SARS-CoV-2 infection. The immunoSEQ Assay was the method used to sequence TCRbeta CDR3 regions. After extraction, genomic DNA underwent amplification by bias-controlled multiplex PCR, followed by high-throughput sequencing. As for the original processing: Collapsing and filtering of sequences were performed to quantify the absolute abundance of each unique TCRbeta CDR3 region. T cell fraction was estimated by normalizing TCRbeta template counts to usable DNA, which was measured by amplifying reference genes present in all nucleated cells. Repertoire TCRs were annotated as SARS-CoV-2-specific by exact matching of V gene, CDR3 amino acid sequence and J gene to a known reactive TCR set. The reference SARS-CoV-2 TCR set came from MIRA and was filtered for enrichment in COVID-19-positive ImmuneCODE repertoires, removing public or cross-reactive TCRs. Based on the MIRA antigens, annotated TCRs were further analysed at the level of specific ORF or position within ORF. Breadth was defined as the number of annotated unique rearrangements divided by the total number of unique productive rearrangements, and depth was defined as the summed frequency of the annotated unique rearrangements. Group comparisons of TCR breadth used two-sided Wilcoxon rank-sum tests. Imported from immuneACCESS, the table was reduced by TCRdb to in-frame sequences with V and J called. These copies leave out some clones; in studies compared against another copy, an unresolved V gene accounts for under half, and the cause of the remainder is not known. The DNA gave D and trimming, while V, J and clone size come from that table. The sample includes around 140,000 clones, with roughly 89% observed a single time. In total, the top ten clones hold 4.5% to 6% of the sample.

Points on this clone: Its antigen remains unidentified. No base quality information exists; no much larger clone differs at one position.

The sequence came from a human donor who had recovered from COVID-19. The sample here was peripheral blood, taken after recovery from COVID-19. The chain uses TRBV5-4 and TRBJ2-4, with TRBD2 as a weak D call on 6 bases. The CDR3 protein sequence reads: CASTDRGTAMAKNIQYF. Read as DNA, the sequence is TGTGCCAGCACCGATCGGGGGACGGCAATGGCCAAAAACATTCAGTACTTC.